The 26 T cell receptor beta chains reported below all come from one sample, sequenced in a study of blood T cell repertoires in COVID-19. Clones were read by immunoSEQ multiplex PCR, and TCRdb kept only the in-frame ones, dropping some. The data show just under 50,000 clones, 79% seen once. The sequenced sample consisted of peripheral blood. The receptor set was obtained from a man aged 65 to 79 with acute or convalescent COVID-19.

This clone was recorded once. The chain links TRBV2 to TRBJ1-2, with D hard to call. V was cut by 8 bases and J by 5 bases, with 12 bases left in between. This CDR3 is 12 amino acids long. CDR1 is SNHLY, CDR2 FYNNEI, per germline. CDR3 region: CASGDVGYGYTF. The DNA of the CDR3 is TGTGCCAGCGGAGACGTGGGTTATGGCTACACCTTC.

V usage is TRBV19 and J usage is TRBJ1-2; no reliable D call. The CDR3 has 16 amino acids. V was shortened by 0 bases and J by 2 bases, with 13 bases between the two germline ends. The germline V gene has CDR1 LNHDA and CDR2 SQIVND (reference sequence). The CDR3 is CASSIEQGRTNYGYTF. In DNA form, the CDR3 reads TGTGCCAGTAGTATAGAGCAAGGGAGGACGAACTATGGCTACACCTTC.

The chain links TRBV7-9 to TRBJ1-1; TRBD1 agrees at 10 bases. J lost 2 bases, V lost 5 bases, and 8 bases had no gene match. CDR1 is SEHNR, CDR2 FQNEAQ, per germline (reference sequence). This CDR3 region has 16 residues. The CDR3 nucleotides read TGTGCCAGCAGCGCGCGGGACAGGGGAACTAACACTGAAGCTTTCTTT. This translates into CASSARDRGTNTEAFF.

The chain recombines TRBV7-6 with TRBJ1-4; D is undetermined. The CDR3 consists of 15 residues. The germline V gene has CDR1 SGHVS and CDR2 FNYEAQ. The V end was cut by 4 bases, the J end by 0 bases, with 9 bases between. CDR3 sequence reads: CASSSLSATNEKLFF. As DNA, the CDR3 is TGTGCCAGCAGCTCGTTATCTGCAACTAATGAAAAACTGTTTTTT. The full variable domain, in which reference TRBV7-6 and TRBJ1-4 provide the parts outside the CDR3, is GAGVSQSPRYKVTKRGQDVALRCDPISGHVSLYWYRQALGQGPEFLTYFNYEAQQDKSGLPNDRFSAERPEGSISTLTIQRTEQRDSAMYRCASSSLSATNEKLFFGSGTQLSVL.

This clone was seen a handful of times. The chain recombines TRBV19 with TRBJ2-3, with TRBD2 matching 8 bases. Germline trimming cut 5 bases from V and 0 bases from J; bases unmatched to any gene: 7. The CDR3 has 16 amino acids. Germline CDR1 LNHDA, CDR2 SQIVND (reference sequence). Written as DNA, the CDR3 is TGTGCCAGTAGTCGCCAGCGGGGGCCTAGCACAGATACGCAGTATTTT. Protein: CASSRQRGPSTDTQYF.

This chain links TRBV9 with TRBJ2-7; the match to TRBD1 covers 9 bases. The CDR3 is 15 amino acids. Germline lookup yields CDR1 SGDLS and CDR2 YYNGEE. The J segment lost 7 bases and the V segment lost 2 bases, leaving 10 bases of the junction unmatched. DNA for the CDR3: TGTGCCAGCAGCGTGTTTACAGGGGGCTCAGAAGAGCAGTACTTC. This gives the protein CASSVFTGGSEEQYF.

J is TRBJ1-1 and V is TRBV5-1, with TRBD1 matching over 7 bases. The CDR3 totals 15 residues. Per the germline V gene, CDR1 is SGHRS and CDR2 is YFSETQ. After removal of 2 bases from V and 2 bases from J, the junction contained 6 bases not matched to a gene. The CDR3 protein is CASSLLTGENTEAFF. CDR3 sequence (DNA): TGCGCCAGCAGCTTACTCACAGGGGAAAACACTGAAGCTTTCTTT.

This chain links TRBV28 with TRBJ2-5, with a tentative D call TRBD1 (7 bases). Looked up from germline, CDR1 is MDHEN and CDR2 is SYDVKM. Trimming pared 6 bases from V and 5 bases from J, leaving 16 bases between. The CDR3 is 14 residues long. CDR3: CASRPGGQLETQYF. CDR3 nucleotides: TGTGCCAGCAGACCCGGGGGACAGTTGGAGACCCAGTACTTC. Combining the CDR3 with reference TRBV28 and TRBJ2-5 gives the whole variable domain DVKVTQSSRYLVKRTGEKVFLECVQDMDHENMFWYRQDPGLGLRLIYFSYDVKMKEKGDIPEGYSVSREKKERFSLILESASTNQTSMYLCASRPGGQLETQYFGPGTRLLVL.

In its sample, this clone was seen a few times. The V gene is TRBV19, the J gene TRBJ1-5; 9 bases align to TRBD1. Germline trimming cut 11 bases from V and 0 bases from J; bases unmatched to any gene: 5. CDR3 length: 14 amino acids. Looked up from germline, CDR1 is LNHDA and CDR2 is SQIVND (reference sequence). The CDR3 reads CAAGTGLSNQPQHF. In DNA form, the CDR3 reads TGTGCCGCTGGGACAGGGCTTAGCAATCAGCCCCAGCATTTT.

The CDR3 DNA is TGTGCCAGCAGCCTCCAAGCGGGAGGCTCCTACAATGAGCAGTTCTTC. Residues: CASSLQAGGSYNEQFF. The chain combines TRBV7-2 with TRBJ2-1; 9 nucleotides agree with TRBD2. Germline values: CDR1 SGHTA, CDR2 FQGNSA. The V and J ends lost 5 bases and 0 bases, in that order; junction bases with no gene match: 5. The CDR3 covers 16 residues.

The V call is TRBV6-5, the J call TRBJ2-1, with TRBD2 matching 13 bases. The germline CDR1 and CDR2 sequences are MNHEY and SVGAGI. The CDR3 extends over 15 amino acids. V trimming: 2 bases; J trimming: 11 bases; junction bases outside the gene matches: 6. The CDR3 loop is CASSYRGLAGEQQFF. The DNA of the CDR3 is TGTGCCAGCAGTTACCGCGGACTAGCGGGAGAACAGCAGTTCTTC.

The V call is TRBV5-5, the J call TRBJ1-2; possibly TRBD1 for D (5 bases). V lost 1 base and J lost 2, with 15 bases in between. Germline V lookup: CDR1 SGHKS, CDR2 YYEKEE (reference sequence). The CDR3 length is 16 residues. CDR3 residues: CASSLTGGSLNYGYTF. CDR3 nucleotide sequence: TGTGCCAGCAGCTTGACGGGGGGAAGCCTGAACTATGGCTACACCTTC.

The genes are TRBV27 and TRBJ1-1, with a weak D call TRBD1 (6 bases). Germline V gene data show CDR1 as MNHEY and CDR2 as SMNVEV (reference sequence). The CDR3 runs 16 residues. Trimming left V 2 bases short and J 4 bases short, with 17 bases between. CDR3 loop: CASSLVAGVLITEAFF. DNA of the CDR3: TGTGCCAGCAGTTTAGTGGCAGGGGTCTTAATCACTGAAGCTTTCTTT.

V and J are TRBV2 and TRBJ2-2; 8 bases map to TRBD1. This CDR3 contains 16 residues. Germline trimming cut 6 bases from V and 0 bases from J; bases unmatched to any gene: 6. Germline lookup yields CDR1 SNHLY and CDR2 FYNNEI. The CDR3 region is CASRISGGANTGELFF. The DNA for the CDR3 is TGTGCCAGCAGGATATCAGGGGGCGCGAACACCGGGGAGCTGTTTTTT.

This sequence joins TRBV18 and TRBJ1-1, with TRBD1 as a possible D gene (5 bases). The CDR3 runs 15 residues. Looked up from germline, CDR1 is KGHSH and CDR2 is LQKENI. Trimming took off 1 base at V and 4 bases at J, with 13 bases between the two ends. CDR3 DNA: TGTGCCAGCTCACCACTGGCAAACGGGGGCACTGAAGCTTTCTTT. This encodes CASSPLANGGTEAFF.

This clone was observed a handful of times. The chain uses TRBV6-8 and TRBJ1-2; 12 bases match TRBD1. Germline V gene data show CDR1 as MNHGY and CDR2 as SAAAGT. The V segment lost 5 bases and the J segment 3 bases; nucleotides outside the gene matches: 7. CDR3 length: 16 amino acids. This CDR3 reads CASSKPGQGAYYGYTF. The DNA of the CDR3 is TGTGCCAGCAGTAAACCGGGACAGGGGGCATACTATGGCTACACCTTC.

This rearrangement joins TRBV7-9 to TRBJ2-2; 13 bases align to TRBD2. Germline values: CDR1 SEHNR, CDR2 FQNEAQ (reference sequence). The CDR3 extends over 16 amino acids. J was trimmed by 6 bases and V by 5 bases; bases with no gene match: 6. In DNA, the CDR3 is TGTGCCAGCAGCCCAAAGGGACTAGCGGGACCCGGGGAGCTGTTTTTT. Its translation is CASSPKGLAGPGELFF.

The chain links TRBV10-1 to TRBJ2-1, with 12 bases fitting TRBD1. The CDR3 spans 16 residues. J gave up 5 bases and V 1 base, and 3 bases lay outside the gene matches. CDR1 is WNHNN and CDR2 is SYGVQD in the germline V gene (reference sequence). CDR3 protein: CASSEFGTGGHNEQFF. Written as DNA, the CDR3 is TGCGCCAGCAGTGAGTTCGGGACAGGGGGCCACAATGAGCAGTTCTTC.

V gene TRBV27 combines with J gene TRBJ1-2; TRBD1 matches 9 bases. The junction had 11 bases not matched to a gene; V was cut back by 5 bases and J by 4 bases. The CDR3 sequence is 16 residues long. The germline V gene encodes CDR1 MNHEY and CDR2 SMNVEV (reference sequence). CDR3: CASSPTGTGYGYGYTF. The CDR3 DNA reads TGTGCCAGCAGTCCCACCGGGACAGGGTATGGCTATGGCTACACCTTC.

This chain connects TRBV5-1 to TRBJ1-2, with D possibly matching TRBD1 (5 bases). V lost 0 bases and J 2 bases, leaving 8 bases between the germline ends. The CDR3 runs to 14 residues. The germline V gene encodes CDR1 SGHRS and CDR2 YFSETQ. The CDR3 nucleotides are TGCGCCAGCAGCTTGGGTCCAGGGAACTATGGCTACACCTTC. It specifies CASSLGPGNYGYTF.

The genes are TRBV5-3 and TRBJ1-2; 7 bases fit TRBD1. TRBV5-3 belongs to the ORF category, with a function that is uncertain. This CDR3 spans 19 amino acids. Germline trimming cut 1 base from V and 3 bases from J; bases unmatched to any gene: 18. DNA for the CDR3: TGTGCCAGAAGCTTGAGGGGGACCTGGGACAGCACAGTCGACTATGGCTACACCTTC. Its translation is CARSLRGTWDSTVDYGYTF.

Here the CDR3 DNA reads TGTGCCTGGAGTCTAGGACTAGCTAACAATGAGCAGTTCTTC. Its protein is CAWSLGLANNEQFF. This chain uses TRBV30 with TRBJ2-1; TRBD2 matches at 8 bases. V shed 2 bases and J 5 bases; nucleotides not matched to a gene: 5. Germline CDR1 GTSNPN, CDR2 SVGIG (reference sequence). This CDR3 has 14 residues.

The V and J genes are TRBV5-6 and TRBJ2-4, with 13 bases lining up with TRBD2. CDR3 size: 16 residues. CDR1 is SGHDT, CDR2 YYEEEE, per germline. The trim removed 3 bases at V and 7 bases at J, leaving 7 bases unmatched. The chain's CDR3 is CASSWRTSGSRNIQYF. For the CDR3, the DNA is TGTGCCAGCAGCTGGCGGACTAGCGGGAGTAGGAACATTCAGTACTTC.

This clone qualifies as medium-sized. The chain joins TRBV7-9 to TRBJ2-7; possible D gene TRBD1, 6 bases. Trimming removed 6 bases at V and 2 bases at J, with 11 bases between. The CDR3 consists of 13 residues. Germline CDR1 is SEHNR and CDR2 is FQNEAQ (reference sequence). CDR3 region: CASRAGETYEQYF. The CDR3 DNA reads TGTGCCAGCAGGGCAGGGGAGACCTACGAGCAGTACTTC.

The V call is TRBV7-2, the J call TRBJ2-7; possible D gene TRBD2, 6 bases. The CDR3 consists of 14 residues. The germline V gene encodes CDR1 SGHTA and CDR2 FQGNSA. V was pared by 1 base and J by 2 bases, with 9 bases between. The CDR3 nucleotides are TGTGCCAGCAGCTTAGGTAGCGGCGCCTACGAGCAGTACTTC. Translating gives CASSLGSGAYEQYF.

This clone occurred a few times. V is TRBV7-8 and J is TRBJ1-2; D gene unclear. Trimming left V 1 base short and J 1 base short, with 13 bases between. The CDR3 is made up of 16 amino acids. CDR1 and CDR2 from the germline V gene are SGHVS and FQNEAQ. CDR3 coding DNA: TGTGCCAGCAGCTTAGTAGGAGGGAGCCGTAACTATGGCTACACCTTC. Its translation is CASSLVGGSRNYGYTF.